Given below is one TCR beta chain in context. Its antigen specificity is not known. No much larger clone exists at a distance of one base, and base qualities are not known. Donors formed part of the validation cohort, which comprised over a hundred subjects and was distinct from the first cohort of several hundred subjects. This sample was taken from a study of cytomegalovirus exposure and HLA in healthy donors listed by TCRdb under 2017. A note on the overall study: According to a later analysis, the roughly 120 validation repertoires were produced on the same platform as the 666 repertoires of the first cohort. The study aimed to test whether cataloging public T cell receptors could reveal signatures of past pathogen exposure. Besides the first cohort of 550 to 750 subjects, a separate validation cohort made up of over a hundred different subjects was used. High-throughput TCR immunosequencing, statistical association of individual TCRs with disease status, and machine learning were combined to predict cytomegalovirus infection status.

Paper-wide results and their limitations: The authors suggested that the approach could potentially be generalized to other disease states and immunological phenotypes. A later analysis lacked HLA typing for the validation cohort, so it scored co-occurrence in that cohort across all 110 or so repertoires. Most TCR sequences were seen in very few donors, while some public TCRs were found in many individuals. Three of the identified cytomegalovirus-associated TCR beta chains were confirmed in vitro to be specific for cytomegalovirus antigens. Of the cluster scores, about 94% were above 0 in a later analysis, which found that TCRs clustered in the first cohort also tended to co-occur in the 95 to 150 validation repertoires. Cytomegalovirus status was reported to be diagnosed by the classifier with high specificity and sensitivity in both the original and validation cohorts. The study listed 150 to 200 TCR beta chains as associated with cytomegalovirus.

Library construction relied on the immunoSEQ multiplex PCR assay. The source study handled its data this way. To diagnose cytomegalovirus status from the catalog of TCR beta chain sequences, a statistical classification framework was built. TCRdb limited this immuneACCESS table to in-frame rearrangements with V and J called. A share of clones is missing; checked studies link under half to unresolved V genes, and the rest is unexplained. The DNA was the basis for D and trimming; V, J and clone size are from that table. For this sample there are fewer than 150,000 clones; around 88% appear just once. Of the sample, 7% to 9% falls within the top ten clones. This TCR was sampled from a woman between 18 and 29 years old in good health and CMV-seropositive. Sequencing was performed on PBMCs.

The DNA sequence is given as TGTGCCAGCAGTTCAAGGCGGTACAATGAGCAGTTCTTC. Its coded protein is CASSSRRYNEQFF. This sequence uses TRBV27 and TRBJ2-1; the D gene cannot be resolved reliably. Via the germline V gene (reference sequence), CDR1 is MNHEY and CDR2 SMNVEV. The V end loses 4 bases and the J end loses 4 bases, and a stretch of 8 bases separates them. The CDR3 runs 13 residues from the cysteine to the phenylalanine. The entry retains the CDR3 DNA only, 39 bases that are in frame from base 1.